A selection of T cell receptor beta chains follows, all from one sample in a study of CD8+ T cells in alopecia areata. The method was immunoSEQ multiplex PCR; TCRdb's version includes in-frame clones alone and lacks a portion of them. The data show 150,000 to 200,000 clones, about 54% seen once. Material: CD4+ T cells sorted from blood, obtained at approximately week 60, from a patient treated with tofacitinib. These receptors originate from a human donor with alopecia areata. Each CDR3 is given with its conserved first and last residue. D genes are given only for firm matches. Size is omitted from some rows. Given values are once, few, many or a class for expanded clones.

DNA: TGCGCCAGCAGCCAAGAGCCAGCGGGGGGGATTGTTTACGAGCAGTACTTC; CDR3: CASSQEPAGGIVYEQYF; D: TRBD2; V: TRBV4-1; J: TRBJ2-7; size: .; length: 17
DNA: TGTGCCAGCAGCCATAGGGACAGAAGGACCGGGGAGCTGTTTTTT; CDR3: CASSHRDRRTGELFF; D: TRBD1; V: TRBV4-2; J: TRBJ2-2; size: few; length: 15
DNA: TGCAGCGTTGGGTCGGGGCGGCTAAACATTCAGTACTTC; CDR3: CSVGSGRLNIQYF; D: .; V: TRBV29-1; J: TRBJ2-4; size: few; length: 13
DNA: TGTGCCAGCAGTAGGGGAGAAAATCAGCCCCAGCATTTT; CDR3: CASSRGENQPQHF; D: .; V: TRBV2; J: TRBJ1-5; size: medium-sized; length: 13
DNA: TGTGCCAGCAGTGGGGCCGGCACCTACGAGCAGTACTTC; CDR3: CASSGAGTYEQYF; D: .; V: TRBV25-1; J: TRBJ2-7; size: .; length: 13
DNA: TGCAGCGTTGAAGATAGGCAGGGGGTTCGCTACGAGCAGTACTTC; CDR3: CSVEDRQGVRYEQYF; D: TRBD1; V: TRBV29-1; J: TRBJ2-7; size: few; length: 15
DNA: TGCAGTGCCAGGTGGCGCTATGGCTACACCTTC; CDR3: CSARWRYGYTF; D: .; V: TRBV20-1; J: TRBJ1-2; size: few; length: 11
DNA: TGTGCCAGCAGCCAATCCGGGGCCTGGGAGGAGCAGTACTTC; CDR3: CASSQSGAWEEQYF; D: .; V: TRBV14; J: TRBJ2-7; size: few; length: 14
DNA: TGTGCCAGCAGCTTAGTGAGCGGGGTGCCCCAGCATTTT; CDR3: CASSLVSGVPQHF; D: .; V: TRBV11-2; J: TRBJ1-5; size: .; length: 13
DNA: TGTGCCAGCAGCTCGACCGATTATGGCTACACCTTC; CDR3: CASSSTDYGYTF; D: .; V: TRBV5-6; J: TRBJ1-2; size: .; length: 12
DNA: TGCGCCAGCAGCGTACGACAGGGATCGAGAGCTTTCTTT; CDR3: CASSVRQGSRAFF; D: TRBD1; V: TRBV5-1; J: TRBJ1-1; size: .; length: 13
DNA: TGTGCCAGCAGTGAGCCAGGGAGTGGCACTGAAGCTTTCTTT; CDR3: CASSEPGSGTEAFF; D: .; V: TRBV25-1; J: TRBJ1-1; size: few; length: 14
DNA: TGTGCCAGCAGCCAAGGTGGTAGCGGGGGGGCCCTAGAGACCCAGTACTTC; CDR3: CASSQGGSGGALETQYF; D: TRBD2; V: TRBV4-2; J: TRBJ2-5; size: .; length: 17
DNA: TGTGCTAGTGGTCCCCGGGGGACAGGCCACGAGCAGTTCTTC; CDR3: CASGPRGTGHEQFF; D: TRBD1; V: TRBV12-5; J: TRBJ2-1; size: few; length: 14
DNA: TGCGCCAGCAGCTTGGTACCCAGTGGGGGGACCAACACCGGGGAGCTGTTTTTT; CDR3: CASSLVPSGGTNTGELFF; D: .; V: TRBV5-1; J: TRBJ2-2; size: .; length: 18
DNA: TGTGCCAGCAGCCCCGAGCCAGGGGGCCCGGAGACCCAGTACTTC; CDR3: CASSPEPGGPETQYF; D: TRBD1; V: TRBV7-9; J: TRBJ2-5; size: few; length: 15
DNA: TGCGCCAGCAGCCAAGGGGGACGGGGTCCAGAAGCTTTCTTT; CDR3: CASSQGGRGPEAFF; D: .; V: TRBV4-1; J: TRBJ1-1; size: .; length: 14
DNA: TGCGCCAGCAGCCAAGATTCGGGCCTTGGGGAGACCCAGTACTTC; CDR3: CASSQDSGLGETQYF; D: .; V: TRBV4-1; J: TRBJ2-5; size: .; length: 15
DNA: TGTGCCAGCAGTTTAATCGACACCCGGGGGGAGCAGTTCTTC; CDR3: CASSLIDTRGEQFF; D: .; V: TRBV27; J: TRBJ2-1; size: .; length: 14
DNA: TGCGCCAGCAGCCAAGTACCAGCAGGAGAGACCCAGTACTTC; CDR3: CASSQVPAGETQYF; D: .; V: TRBV4-1; J: TRBJ2-5; size: .; length: 14
DNA: TGTGCCTGGAGTCCCCCCGATTACACTGAAGCTTTCTTT; CDR3: CAWSPPDYTEAFF; D: .; V: TRBV30; J: TRBJ1-1; size: few; length: 13
DNA: TGCAGCGTTCCACCGACAGGGGCTGAGACCCAGTACTTC; CDR3: CSVPPTGAETQYF; D: TRBD1; V: TRBV29-1; J: TRBJ2-5; size: few; length: 13
DNA: TGTGCCAGCAGTGAGATCGCCGGGGAGCTGTTTTTT; CDR3: CASSEIAGELFF; D: .; V: TRBV25-1; J: TRBJ2-2; size: .; length: 12
DNA: TGTGCCAGCAGCTTTGGTTCTTTAGGCTACACCTTC; CDR3: CASSFGSLGYTF; D: .; V: TRBV5-6; J: TRBJ1-2; size: .; length: 12
DNA: TGCGCCAGCAGCCAAGATATGGCGGGGTCTTTGGGTCTGGCTTTCTTT; CDR3: CASSQDMAGSLGLAFF; D: .; V: TRBV4-1; J: TRBJ1-1; size: few; length: 16
DNA: TGCAGCGTTGGGGGCACAAACTATGGCTACACCTTC; CDR3: CSVGGTNYGYTF; D: .; V: TRBV29-1; J: TRBJ1-2; size: few; length: 12
DNA: TGTGCCAGCAGCTTGGCCCCAAACCTGGGGAATGAGCAGTTCTTC; CDR3: CASSLAPNLGNEQFF; D: .; V: TRBV5-6; J: TRBJ2-1; size: once; length: 15
DNA: TGTGCCAGCAGGAGTGGGTACGGCAATCAGCCCCAGCATTTT; CDR3: CASRSGYGNQPQHF; D: .; V: TRBV6-5; J: TRBJ1-5; size: .; length: 14
DNA: TGTGCCTGGGGGATTACTGAAGCTTTCTTT; CDR3: CAWGITEAFF; D: .; V: TRBV30; J: TRBJ1-1; size: .; length: 10
DNA: TGTGCCAGCAGTGAAGGCTATGGCTACACCTTC; CDR3: CASSEGYGYTF; D: .; V: TRBV6-1; J: TRBJ1-2; size: .; length: 11
DNA: TGCGCCAGCAGCTCCTCCACCGTGGGGGCTGAAGCTTTCTTT; CDR3: CASSSSTVGAEAFF; D: .; V: TRBV5-1; J: TRBJ1-1; size: .; length: 14
DNA: TGTGCCAGCAGAGGGAACTATGGCTACACCTTC; CDR3: CASRGNYGYTF; D: .; V: TRBV6-6; J: TRBJ1-2; size: .; length: 11
DNA: TGTGCCAGCAGCCCGACACTGAACACCGGGGAGCTGTTTTTT; CDR3: CASSPTLNTGELFF; D: .; V: TRBV7-2; J: TRBJ2-2; size: .; length: 14
DNA: TGTGCCAGCAGCTTGGCCGCAGTTGAAGCTTTCTTT; CDR3: CASSLAAVEAFF; D: .; V: TRBV5-6; J: TRBJ1-1; size: .; length: 12
DNA: TGTGCCTGGAGGTTCGAAAGTCGGAATTCACCCCTCCACTTT; CDR3: CAWRFESRNSPLHF; D: .; V: TRBV30; J: TRBJ1-6; size: .; length: 14
DNA: TGTGCCAGCAGCCTAGCGGAAGTTCCGGGACAGGAGGTGTTTTTT; CDR3: CASSLAEVPGQEVFF; D: .; V: TRBV7-9; J: TRBJ2-2; size: .; length: 15
DNA: TGTGCCAGCAGTCGAGCCACAGGAACAGATACGCAGTATTTT; CDR3: CASSRATGTDTQYF; D: .; V: TRBV6-5; J: TRBJ2-3; size: .; length: 14
DNA: TGTGCCAGCAGCTTGATCGACTATGGCTACACCTTC; CDR3: CASSLIDYGYTF; D: .; V: TRBV28; J: TRBJ1-2; size: .; length: 12
DNA: TGTGCCAGCAGCCCGCGAACGGACCAAGGCGTCAATCAGTACTTC; CDR3: CASSPRTDQGVNQYF; D: .; V: TRBV11-2; J: TRBJ2-4; size: once; length: 15
DNA: TGCAGCGTTGCCCAACATTCAGATACGCAGTATTTT; CDR3: CSVAQHSDTQYF; D: .; V: TRBV29-1; J: TRBJ2-3; size: .; length: 12
DNA: TGTGCCAGCAGTGAAAGTCGAGGTGGGCAGTATTTT; CDR3: CASSESRGGQYF; D: .; V: TRBV2; J: TRBJ2-3; size: .; length: 12
DNA: TGCAGCCTTGAGGTGTGTGACAATAGCAATCAGCCCCAGCATTTT; CDR3: CSLEVCDNSNQPQHF; D: .; V: TRBV29-1; J: TRBJ1-5; size: .; length: 15
DNA: TGTGCCTGCCTAGCCCACGGGACCCAGTACTTC; CDR3: CACLAHGTQYF; D: .; V: TRBV30; J: TRBJ2-5; size: .; length: 11
DNA: TGTGCCACCAGCAGCTACACGAAAGAGACCCAGTACTTC; CDR3: CATSSYTKETQYF; D: .; V: TRBV15; J: TRBJ2-5; size: .; length: 13
DNA: TGTGCCAGCAGTGTTCAGGGGCAGCCCTACGAGCAGTACTTC; CDR3: CASSVQGQPYEQYF; D: .; V: TRBV2; J: TRBJ2-7; size: .; length: 14
DNA: TGTGCCAGCAGCTTAGAGCGACTAGGCGCCGAGCAGTACTTC; CDR3: CASSLERLGAEQYF; D: .; V: TRBV7-2; J: TRBJ2-7; size: .; length: 14
DNA: TGTGCCTGGAGTGGACAAACCGATCAGCCCCAGCATTTT; CDR3: CAWSGQTDQPQHF; D: .; V: TRBV30; J: TRBJ1-5; size: .; length: 13